This passage covers 29 T cell receptor beta chains from one sample sequenced in a study of graft-versus-host responses after intestinal transplantation. For these TCRs, the target antigens are not known. This table comes from immunoSEQ multiplex PCR, and its TCRdb copy is limited to in-frame clones, with some not included. The data show around 69,000 clones, with around 90% seen just once and less than 5% held by the top ten. The material was unstimulated CD8+ T cells sorted from spleen or lymph node cells, obtained before transplant. The receptors stem from a human donor who was the organ donor for an intestinal transplant.

The V and J genes are TRBV28 and TRBJ1-2; 11 positions match TRBD1. The V gene end was trimmed by 7 bases and the J gene end by 7 bases; junction bases not matched to a gene: 8. This CDR3 spans 14 amino acids. Per germline, CDR1 MDHEN and CDR2 SYDVKM. CDR3 bases: TGTGCCAGCAACTTGTCCGGGACAGGGGGTGGCTACACCTTC. Translated, it gives CASNLSGTGGGYTF.

CDR3 sequence: CASSQAFEGLDEQYV. CDR3 in DNA: TGCGCCAGCAGCCAAGCTTTCGAGGGCCTAGACGAGCAGTACGTC. V usage is TRBV4-1 and J usage is TRBJ2-7, with D tentatively TRBD2 (5 bases). V was pared by 1 base and J by 5 bases, with 15 bases between. CDR3 length: 15 residues. CDR1 MGHRA and CDR2 YSYEKL come from the germline V gene.

This chain uses TRBV5-4 with TRBJ2-3; the D is unclear. Trimming shortened V by 2 bases and J by 5 bases, and 12 bases separated the two germline ends. Germline loops: CDR1 SGHNT, CDR2 YYREEE (reference sequence). This CDR3 spans 14 amino acids. For the CDR3, the DNA is TGTGCCAGCAGCTTTCGAACTCCCAAAGATACGCAGTATTTT. This gives the protein CASSFRTPKDTQYF.

V gene TRBV11-2 combines with J gene TRBJ2-5; TRBD1 matches at 10 bases. CDR3 length: 17 residues. Germline lookup yields CDR1 SGHAT and CDR2 FQNNGV. Trimming cost V 0 bases and J 5 bases; bases outside gene matches: 9. The CDR3, as DNA: TGTGCCAGCAGCTTAGACCCGACAGGGGGCGGGTGGGAGACCCAGTACTTC. It specifies CASSLDPTGGGWETQYF. Full variable domain (missing parts from reference TRBV11-2 and TRBJ2-5): EAGVAQSPRYKIIEKRQSVAFWCNPISGHATLYWYQQILGQGPKLLIQFQNNGVVDDSQLPKDRFSAERLKGVDSTLKIQPAKLEDSAVYLCASSLDPTGGGWETQYFGPGTRLLVL.

The genes are TRBV5-4 and TRBJ2-3; TRBD1 might be the D (5 bases). V lost 10 bases and J 0 bases, leaving 12 bases between the germline ends. The length of the CDR3 is 13 residues. Germline lookup yields CDR1 SGHNT and CDR2 YYREEE (reference sequence). The CDR3 spells CAGARSSTDTQYF. The CDR3 nucleotides read TGTGCCGGGGCGAGGAGTAGCACAGATACGCAGTATTTT.

This clone was recorded a few times. The chain carries TRBV6-6 and TRBJ1-2; the D is unclear. The CDR3 has 12 residues. Germline V lookup: CDR1 MNHNY, CDR2 SVGAGI (reference sequence). The V end was cut by 6 bases, the J end by 6 bases, with 11 bases between. CDR3 DNA: TGTGCCAGCAGAGAGGGAGGTCATGGCTACACCTTC. Protein: CASREGGHGYTF.

The chain has TRBV5-4 and TRBJ2-3; 13 bases line up with TRBD2. The germline CDR1 and CDR2 sequences are SGHNT and YYREEE (reference sequence). V shed 4 bases and J 6 bases; nucleotides not matched to a gene: 11. This CDR3 spans 17 amino acids. The CDR3 DNA follows: TGTGCCAGCAGCCCGCCCCGACTAGCGGGGGGAGGTGATACGCAGTATTTT. Translation gives CASSPPRLAGGGDTQYF.

The chain couples TRBV5-6 to TRBJ1-2; unclear D gene. Germline V gene data show CDR1 as SGHDT and CDR2 as YYEEEE. The CDR3 totals 13 residues. V was pared by 4 bases and J by 4 bases, with 11 bases between. The CDR3 reads CASSIPTLYGYTF. The DNA of the CDR3 is TGTGCCAGCAGCATCCCGACTCTCTATGGCTACACCTTC.

The chain joins TRBV6-4 to TRBJ1-1; D remains ambiguous. The CDR3 spans 14 residues. The V end lost 3 bases, the J end lost 0 bases, and 8 bases lay between the germline ends. Germline CDR1 is MRHNA and CDR2 is SNTAGT. This CDR3 reads CASSETPMNTEAFF. The CDR3 DNA reads as TGTGCCAGCAGTGAGACACCGATGAACACTGAAGCTTTCTTT.

A single count supports this clone. The CDR3 reads CASSLLPSQDTQYF. The DNA for the CDR3 is TGTGCCAGCAGCTTACTACCTAGTCAAGATACGCAGTATTTT. The V gene is TRBV7-9, the J gene TRBJ2-3, with D unclear. V lost 2 bases and J 5 bases, leaving 11 bases between the germline ends. Germline V gene lookup returns CDR1 SEHNR and CDR2 FQNEAQ (reference sequence). The CDR3 consists of 14 residues.

This clone occurred a few times. The V call is TRBV4-1, the J call TRBJ2-7; D possibly corresponds to TRBD2 (5 bases). The CDR3 contains 14 residues. The germline gives CDR1 MGHRA, CDR2 YSYEKL. CDR3: CASSQDGPRRVRCV. The CDR3, as DNA: TGCGCCAGCAGCCAAGACGGCCCCAGGCGGGTTCGGTGCGTC.

The CDR3 protein is CASSPDGVTSADYNEQFF. In nucleotides, the CDR3 is TGTGCCAGCAGCCCCGACGGAGTGACTAGTGCCGATTACAATGAGCAGTTCTTC. The gene calls are TRBV11-3 and TRBJ2-1, with TRBD2 as a possible D gene (6 bases). Trimming took 5 bases from V and 4 from J, leaving 24 bases between them. The germline gives CDR1 SGHNT, CDR2 YENEEA. The CDR3 consists of 18 residues.

The chain combines TRBV9 with TRBJ1-1, with 11 bases matching TRBD1. CDR1 and CDR2 (germline): SGDLS, YYNGEE. V lost 3 bases and J lost 4; bases outside the gene matches: 5. The CDR3 has 15 amino acids. CDR3 loop: CASSAFGTGGTEAFF. The CDR3 coding sequence is TGTGCCAGCAGCGCGTTTGGGACAGGGGGCACTGAAGCTTTCTTT.

DNA of the CDR3: TGTGCCAGCAGCGTAGGTGGTAGCGGGGGTGGTGAGCAGTTCTTC. Protein: CASSVGGSGGGEQFF. The chain recombines TRBV9 with TRBJ2-1; TRBD2 aligns across 9 bases. The trim removed 0 bases at V and 9 bases at J, leaving 7 bases unmatched. The CDR3 is 15 residues long. Looked up from germline, CDR1 is SGDLS and CDR2 is YYNGEE.

The rearrangement uses TRBV27 and TRBJ2-7; 7 bases agree with TRBD2. Trimming at V came to 8 bases and at J to 3 bases, leaving 1 base not matched to a gene. The CDR3 runs 11 residues. Germline V gene data show CDR1 as MNHEY and CDR2 as SMNVEV (reference sequence). The CDR3 DNA sequence: TGTGCCAGCGGACTAGGCTACGAGCAGTACGTC. Protein sequence: CASGLGYEQYV.

This sequence joins TRBV9 and TRBJ1-5; D is possibly TRBD1 (6 bases). The V gene lost 5 bases and the J gene lost 0 bases, with 15 bases spanning the gap. The germline gives CDR1 SGDLS, CDR2 YYNGEE. The CDR3 totals 16 residues. CDR3: CASRPARTASNQPQHF. CDR3 coding DNA: TGTGCCAGCAGACCAGCCCGGACAGCTAGCAATCAGCCCCAGCATTTT.

Written as DNA, the CDR3 is TGCAGCGTCGCCGGGACTAGCGGGGGGGAAACCTACGGGGAGCTGTTTTTT. Encoded protein: CSVAGTSGGETYGELFF. The chain recombines TRBV29-1 with TRBJ2-2; 16 bases fit TRBD2. This CDR3 comprises 17 residues. Trimming removed 6 bases from V and 7 bases from J; junction bases left unmatched: 11. In germline, CDR1 is SQVTM, CDR2 ANQGSEA.

The genes are TRBV12-5 and TRBJ1-4; the match to TRBD1 covers 8 bases. The CDR3 contains 17 residues. Germline CDR1 and CDR2: LGHNT and FRNRAP. Trimming took 4 bases from V and 4 from J; bases not matched to a gene: 11. CDR3 protein: CASGCPIQGDLNEKLFF. CDR3 nucleotides: TGTGCTAGTGGTTGCCCCATACAGGGGGACCTTAATGAAAAACTGTTTTTT. Based on the CDR3 plus reference TRBV12-5 and TRBJ1-4, the full variable domain is DARVTQTPRHKVTEMGQEVTMRCQPILGHNTVFWYRQTMMQGLELLAYFRNRAPLDDSGMPKDRFSAEMPDATLATLKIQPSEPRDSAVYFCASGCPIQGDLNEKLFFGSGTQLSVL.

This chain links TRBV14 with TRBJ2-2; TRBD1 matches at 10 bases. The CDR3 is 16 residues long. V trimming: 4 bases; J trimming: 5 bases; junction bases outside the gene matches: 7. CDR1 and CDR2 (germline): SGHDN, FVKESK. CDR3 sequence reads: CASSPAAGQGTGELFF. DNA for the CDR3: TGTGCCAGCAGCCCTGCCGCGGGACAGGGGACCGGGGAGCTGTTTTTT.

The rearrangement links TRBV5-1 to TRBJ2-2, with 7 nucleotides matching TRBD1. Germline-derived CDR1 and CDR2 are SGHRS and YFSETQ. This CDR3 comprises 14 residues. Losses at the gene ends were 4 bases for V and 7 bases for J; bases not matched to a gene: 7. The CDR3: CASSGDRTIGELFF. CDR3 nucleotide sequence: TGCGCCAGCAGCGGGGACAGAACAATCGGGGAGCTGTTTTTT.

The DNA for the CDR3 is TGTGCCAGTAGTATTCTTTTGGTTAGGGGACATCCCTACGAGCAGTACGTC. It yields the protein CASSILLVRGHPYEQYV. This rearrangement joins TRBV19 to TRBJ2-7; weak D call: TRBD1 (6 bases). Germline V lookup: CDR1 LNHDA, CDR2 SQIVND (reference sequence). The CDR3 is 17 residues long. V lost 3 bases and J 2 bases, leaving 20 bases between the germline ends.

The chain is built from TRBV4-1 and TRBJ1-2; 10 bases agree with TRBD1. Germline assignment: CDR1 MGHRA and CDR2 YSYEKL. This CDR3 is 15 amino acids long. Germline trimming cut 1 base from V and 6 bases from J; bases unmatched to any gene: 5. The CDR3 spells CASSQVPGTGDGYTF. The CDR3, as DNA: TGCGCCAGCAGCCAAGTTCCCGGGACAGGGGATGGCTACACCTTC.

The J gene is TRBJ2-1, the V gene TRBV28, with TRBD2 matching 8 bases. The CDR3 length is 13 residues. Germline lookup yields CDR1 MDHEN and CDR2 SYDVKM. V lost 5 bases and J lost 14; bases outside the gene matches: 11. For the CDR3, the DNA is TGTGCCAGCAGTGATATAACCGGGACTAGAAAGTTCTTC. Amino acid sequence: CASSDITGTRKFF.

The chain uses TRBV6-5 and TRBJ1-2; perhaps TRBD1 as D (5 bases). Deletions cut 3 bases from V and 4 bases from J, with 6 bases between. Germline CDR1 reads MNHEY; CDR2 reads SVGAGI. This CDR3 has 12 residues. The CDR3 region has the DNA TGTGCCAGCAGTTATGACAGCTATGGCTACACCTTC. Translation: CASSYDSYGYTF.

The chain carries TRBV5-6 and TRBJ1-5; 8 bases match TRBD1. The J segment lost 0 bases and the V segment lost 2 bases, leaving 7 bases of the junction unmatched. Germline-derived CDR1 and CDR2 are SGHDT and YYEEEE. This CDR3 contains 17 residues. The CDR3 loop reads CASSLSGTGDSNQPQHF. The CDR3 coding sequence is TGTGCCAGCAGCTTATCAGGGACAGGAGATAGCAATCAGCCCCAGCATTTT. Based on the CDR3 plus reference TRBV5-6 and TRBJ1-5, the full variable domain is DAGVTQSPTHLIKTRGQQVTLRCSPKSGHDTVSWYQQALGQGPQFIFQYYEEEERQRGNFPDRFSGHQFPNYSSELNVNALLLGDSALYLCASSLSGTGDSNQPQHFGDGTRLSIL.

The chain is built from TRBV19 and TRBJ1-4; D uncertain. This CDR3 has 17 amino acids. V was trimmed by 7 bases and J by 0 bases, leaving 18 bases between them. Germline-derived CDR1 and CDR2 are LNHDA and SQIVND (reference sequence). As DNA, the CDR3 is TGTGCCAGTACCCGGGAGGACCCCGGCTCAACTAATGAAAAACTGTTTTTT. It encodes CASTREDPGSTNEKLFF.

This chain connects TRBV7-9 to TRBJ2-7; a possible D gene is TRBD2 (5 bases). This CDR3 region has 14 residues. Germline lookup yields CDR1 SEHNR and CDR2 FQNEAQ (reference sequence). Trimming took off 5 bases at V and 1 base at J, with 12 bases between the two ends. The CDR3 sequence: CASSPGLGSYEQYV. CDR3 DNA sequence: TGTGCCAGCAGCCCAGGACTCGGGTCCTACGAGCAGTACGTC.

This chain joins TRBV15 and TRBJ2-5; D may be TRBD2 (5 bases). The CDR3 has 15 amino acids. Trimming shortened V by 1 base and J by 5 bases, and 14 bases separated the two germline ends. Germline V lookup: CDR1 LNHNV, CDR2 YYDKDF (reference sequence). CDR3 amino acids: CATSRATGLDETQYF. The CDR3 DNA reads as TGTGCCACCAGCAGAGCAACGGGGTTGGACGAGACCCAGTACTTC.

This clone showed up just a few times. Other DNA variants within this sample encode the same CDR3. This chain uses TRBV6-4 with TRBJ2-3, with 14 bases fitting TRBD2. Germline CDR1 and CDR2: MRHNA and SNTAGT. There are 15 residues in the CDR3. Trimming removed 3 bases from V and 4 bases from J; junction bases left unmatched: 0. The CDR3: CASSETSGGADTQYF. CDR3 sequence (DNA): TGTGCCAGCAGTGAGACTAGCGGGGGGGCAGATACGCAGTATTTT.